A selection of T cell receptor beta chains follows, all from one sample in a study of blood T cell repertoires in COVID-19. Generated by immunoSEQ multiplex PCR, the TCRdb table keeps only in-frame clones and is missing some. The table includes roughly 300,000 clones, around 90% detected once. Sequenced material: peripheral blood. The receptors originated from a man aged 18 to 30 who had recovered from COVID-19. CDR3s include the opening cysteine and the closing phenylalanine or tryptophan. Each record gives: J gene, clone size, V gene, CDR3 length, CDR3 protein. Size values are once, few and many counts, or a class for expanded clones, and some rows have none.

>TRBJ2-5|few|TRBV19|16
CASGRPILDRQETQYF
>TRBJ2-1|.|TRBV19|15
CASKALGGADNEQFF
>TRBJ2-4|.|TRBV5-8|17
CASSFSQGVWPKNIQYF
>TRBJ1-1|.|TRBV7-2|15
CASSTSRATNTEAFF
>TRBJ1-5|.|TRBV19|16
CASSPLGGLTNQPQHF
>TRBJ1-2|.|TRBV4-3|15
CASSQGGLSTHGYTF
>TRBJ2-4|once|TRBV7-6|17
CASSLPGQSGGQNIQYF
>TRBJ1-1|.|TRBV27|15
CASSTHTQGGAEAFF
>TRBJ2-7|few|TRBV5-4|11
CAREGHYEQYF
>TRBJ2-3|.|TRBV19|15
CASSPATGGDFTQYF
>TRBJ1-2|.|TRBV6-6|14
CASSGTGDNYGYTF
>TRBJ2-7|.|TRBV5-6|14
CASSLNYPSYEQYF
>TRBJ2-5|.|TRBV3-1/TRBV3-2|14
CASSQTGGRETQYF
>TRBJ2-6|.|TRBV19|20
CASSIFFRDTARSGANVLTF
>TRBJ2-5|.|TRBV5-4|15
CASSLEAGVIETQYF
>TRBJ2-7|few|TRBV27|13
CASSLGRAYEQYF
>TRBJ2-3|.|TRBV11-3|14
CASSTHRGADTQYF